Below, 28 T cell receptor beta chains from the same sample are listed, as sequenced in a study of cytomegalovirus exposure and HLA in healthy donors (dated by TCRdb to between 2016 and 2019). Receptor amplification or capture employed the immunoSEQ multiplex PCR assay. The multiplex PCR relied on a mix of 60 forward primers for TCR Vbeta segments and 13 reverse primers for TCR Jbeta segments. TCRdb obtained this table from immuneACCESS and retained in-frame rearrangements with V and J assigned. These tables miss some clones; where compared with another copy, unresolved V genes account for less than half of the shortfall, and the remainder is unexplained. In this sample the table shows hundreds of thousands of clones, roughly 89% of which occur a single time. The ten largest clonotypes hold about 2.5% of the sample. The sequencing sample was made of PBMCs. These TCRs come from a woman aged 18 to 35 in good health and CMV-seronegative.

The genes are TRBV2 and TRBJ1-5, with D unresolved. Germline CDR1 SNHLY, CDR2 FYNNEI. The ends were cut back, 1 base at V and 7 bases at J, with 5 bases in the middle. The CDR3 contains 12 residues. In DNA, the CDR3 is TGTGCCAGCAGTGAAGGAGGACAGCCCCAGCATTTT. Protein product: CASSEGGQPQHF.

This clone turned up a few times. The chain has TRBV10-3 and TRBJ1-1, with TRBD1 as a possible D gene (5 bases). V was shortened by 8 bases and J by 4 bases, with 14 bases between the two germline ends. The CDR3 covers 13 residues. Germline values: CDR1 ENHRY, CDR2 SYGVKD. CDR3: CAISGGMSTEAFF. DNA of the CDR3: TGTGCCATCTCGGGGGGGATGAGCACTGAAGCTTTCTTT.

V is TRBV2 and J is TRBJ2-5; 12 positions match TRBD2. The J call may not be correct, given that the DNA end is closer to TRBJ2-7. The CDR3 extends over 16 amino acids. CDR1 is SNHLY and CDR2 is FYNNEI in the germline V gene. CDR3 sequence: CASSEALAGGSYEQYF. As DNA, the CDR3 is TGTGCCAGCAGTGAAGCACTAGCGGGGGGAAGCTACGAGCAGTACTTC.

The CDR3 DNA is TGTGCCAGCAGCTTGTACTTATCAGGGGGAGGTGAAGCTTTCTTT. It yields the protein CASSLYLSGGGEAFF. This chain links TRBV5-6 with TRBJ1-1; 7 positions agree with TRBD1. This CDR3 is built from 15 residues. V shed 1 base, J shed 7 bases, and the junction held 10 bases outside the gene matches. Germline-derived CDR1 and CDR2 are SGHDT and YYEEEE.

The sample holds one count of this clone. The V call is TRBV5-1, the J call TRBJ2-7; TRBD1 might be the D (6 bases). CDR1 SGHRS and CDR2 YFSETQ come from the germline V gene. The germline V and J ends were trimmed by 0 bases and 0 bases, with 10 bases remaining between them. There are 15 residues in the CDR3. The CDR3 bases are TGCGCCAGCAGCTTGGGACAGGCACACTCCTACGAGCAGTACTTC. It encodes CASSLGQAHSYEQYF.

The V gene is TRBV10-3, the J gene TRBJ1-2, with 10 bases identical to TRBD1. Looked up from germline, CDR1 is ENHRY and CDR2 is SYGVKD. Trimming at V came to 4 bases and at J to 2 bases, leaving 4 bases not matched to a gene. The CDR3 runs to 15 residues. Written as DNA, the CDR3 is TGTGCCATCAGTGGGGGGGACAGGGGAAACTATGGCTACACCTTC. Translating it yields CAISGGDRGNYGYTF.

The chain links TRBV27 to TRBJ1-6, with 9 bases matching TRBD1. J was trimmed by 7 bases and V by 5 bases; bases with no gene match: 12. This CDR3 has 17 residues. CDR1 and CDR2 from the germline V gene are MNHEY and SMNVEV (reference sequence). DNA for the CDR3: TGTGCCAGCAGTCTCCGGACAGGGGAAAATGGAAATTCACCCCTCCACTTT. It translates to CASSLRTGENGNSPLHF.

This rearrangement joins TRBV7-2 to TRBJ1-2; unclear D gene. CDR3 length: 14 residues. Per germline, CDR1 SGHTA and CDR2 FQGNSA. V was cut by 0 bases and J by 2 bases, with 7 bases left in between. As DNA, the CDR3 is TGTGCCAGCAGCTTAGCGACAACGAACTATGGCTACACCTTC. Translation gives CASSLATTNYGYTF.

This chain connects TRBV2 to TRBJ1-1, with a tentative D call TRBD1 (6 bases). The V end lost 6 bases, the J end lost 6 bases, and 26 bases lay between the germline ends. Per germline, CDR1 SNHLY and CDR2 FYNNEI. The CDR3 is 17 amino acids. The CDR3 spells CASSLTQIIEGTSEAFF. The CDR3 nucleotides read TGTGCCAGCAGCCTCACCCAGATCATAGAGGGGACATCTGAAGCTTTCTTT.

DNA of the CDR3: TGCGCCAGCAGCTGGGATAGGACGGAGGTTCCTGGGGCCAACGTCCTGACTTTC. As protein: CASSWDRTEVPGANVLTF. The rearrangement links TRBV5-1 to TRBJ2-6; D perhaps matches TRBD2 (5 bases). In germline, CDR1 is SGHRS, CDR2 YFSETQ. The CDR3 has 18 amino acids. V was shortened by 3 bases and J by 2 bases, with 18 bases between the two germline ends.

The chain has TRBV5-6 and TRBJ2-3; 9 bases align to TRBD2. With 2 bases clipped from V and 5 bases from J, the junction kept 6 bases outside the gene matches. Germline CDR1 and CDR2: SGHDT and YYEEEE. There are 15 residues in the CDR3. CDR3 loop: CASSFPAGGLDTQYF. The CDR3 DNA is TGTGCCAGCAGCTTCCCCGCGGGGGGGTTAGATACGCAGTATTTT.

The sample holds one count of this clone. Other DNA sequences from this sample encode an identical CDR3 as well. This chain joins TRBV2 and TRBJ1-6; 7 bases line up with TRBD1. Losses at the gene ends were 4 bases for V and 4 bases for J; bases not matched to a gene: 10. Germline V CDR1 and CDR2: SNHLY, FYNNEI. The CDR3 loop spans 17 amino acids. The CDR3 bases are TGTGCCAGCAGTGTTGCTTTAGGACAGGTTTATAATTCACCCCTCCACTTT. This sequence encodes CASSVALGQVYNSPLHF. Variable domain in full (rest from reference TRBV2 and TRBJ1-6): EPEVTQTPSHQVTQMGQEVILRCVPISNHLYFYWYRQILGQKVEFLVSFYNNEISEKSEIFDDQFSVERPDGSNFTLKIRSTKLEDSAMYFCASSVALGQVYNSPLHFGNGTRLTVT.

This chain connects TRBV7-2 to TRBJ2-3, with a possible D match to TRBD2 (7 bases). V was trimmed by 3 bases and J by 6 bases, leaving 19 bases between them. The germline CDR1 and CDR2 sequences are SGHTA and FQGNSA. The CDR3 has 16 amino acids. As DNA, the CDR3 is TGTGCCAGCAGCTTCCGGCGGGGGCGCCCCAGGGATACGCAGTATTTT. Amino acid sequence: CASSFRRGRPRDTQYF.

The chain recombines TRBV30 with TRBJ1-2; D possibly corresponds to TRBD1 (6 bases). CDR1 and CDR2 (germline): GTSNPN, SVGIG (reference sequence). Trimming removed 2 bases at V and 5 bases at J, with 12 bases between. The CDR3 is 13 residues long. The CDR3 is CAWSLGRGYGYTF. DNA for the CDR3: TGTGCCTGGAGTTTAGGGAGGGGGTATGGCTACACCTTC.

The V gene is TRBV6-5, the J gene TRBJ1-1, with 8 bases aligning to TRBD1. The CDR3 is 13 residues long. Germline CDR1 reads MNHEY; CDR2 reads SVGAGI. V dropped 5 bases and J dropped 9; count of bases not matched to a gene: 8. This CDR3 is CASSPSRDRQAFF. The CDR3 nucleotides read TGTGCCAGCAGTCCTTCAAGGGACAGGCAAGCTTTCTTT.

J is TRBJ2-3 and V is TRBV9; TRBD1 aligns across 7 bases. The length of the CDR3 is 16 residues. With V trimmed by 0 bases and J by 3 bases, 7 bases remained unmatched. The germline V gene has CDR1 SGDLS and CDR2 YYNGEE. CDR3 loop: CASSVASGQTTDTQYF. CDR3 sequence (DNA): TGTGCCAGCAGCGTAGCTTCGGGACAGACTACAGATACGCAGTATTTT.

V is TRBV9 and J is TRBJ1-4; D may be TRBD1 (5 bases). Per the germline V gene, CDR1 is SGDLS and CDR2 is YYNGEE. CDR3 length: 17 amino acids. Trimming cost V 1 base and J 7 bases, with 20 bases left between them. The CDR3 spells CASSVFGGAELGEKLFF. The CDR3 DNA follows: TGTGCCAGCAGCGTATTTGGTGGGGCAGAGCTTGGTGAAAAACTGTTTTTT.

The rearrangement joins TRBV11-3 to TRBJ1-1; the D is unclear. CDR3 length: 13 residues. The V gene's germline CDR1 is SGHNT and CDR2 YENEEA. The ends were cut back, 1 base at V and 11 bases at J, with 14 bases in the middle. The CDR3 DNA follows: TGTGCCAGCAGCTTAGGAGGTGGCGGAGACGCTTTCTTT. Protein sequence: CASSLGGGGDAFF.

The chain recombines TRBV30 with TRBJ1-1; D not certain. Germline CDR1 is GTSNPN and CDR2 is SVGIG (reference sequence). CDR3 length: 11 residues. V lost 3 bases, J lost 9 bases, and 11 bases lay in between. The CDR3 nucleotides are TGTGCCTGGAGGCGCCAATCGAAAGCTTTCTTT. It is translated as CAWRRQSKAFF.

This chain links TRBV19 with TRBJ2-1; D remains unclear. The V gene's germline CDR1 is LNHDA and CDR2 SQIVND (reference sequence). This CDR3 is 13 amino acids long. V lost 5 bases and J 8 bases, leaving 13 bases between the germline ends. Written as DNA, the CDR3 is TGTGCCAGTAGTTCGTCCGACCAGGATGAGCAGTTCTTC. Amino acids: CASSSSDQDEQFF.

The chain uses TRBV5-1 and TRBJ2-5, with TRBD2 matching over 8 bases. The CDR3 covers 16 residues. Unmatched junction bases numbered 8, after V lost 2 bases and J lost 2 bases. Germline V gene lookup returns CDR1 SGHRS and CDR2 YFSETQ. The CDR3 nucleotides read TGCGCCAGCAGCTTCCTTGGCGGGGGGATGCAAGAGACCCAGTACTTC. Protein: CASSFLGGGMQETQYF.

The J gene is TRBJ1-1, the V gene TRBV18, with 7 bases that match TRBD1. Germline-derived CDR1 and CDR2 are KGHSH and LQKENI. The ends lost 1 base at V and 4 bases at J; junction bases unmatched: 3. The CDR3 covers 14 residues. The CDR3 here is CASSPRQGGTEAFF. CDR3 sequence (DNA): TGTGCCAGCTCACCACGACAGGGCGGCACTGAAGCTTTCTTT.

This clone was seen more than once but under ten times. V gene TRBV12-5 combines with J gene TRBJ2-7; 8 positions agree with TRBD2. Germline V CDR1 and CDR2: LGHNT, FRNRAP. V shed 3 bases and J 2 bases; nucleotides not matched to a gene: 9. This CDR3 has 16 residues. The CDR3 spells CASGLRSGGETYEQYF. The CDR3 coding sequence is TGTGCTAGTGGTTTAAGGTCGGGGGGGGAAACCTACGAGCAGTACTTC.

CDR3 sequence: CASRGLRGEQFF. The CDR3 DNA is TGTGCCAGCAGGGGACTTCGTGGTGAGCAGTTCTTC. This chain links TRBV2 with TRBJ2-1; perhaps TRBD2 as D (6 bases). Germline V CDR1 and CDR2: SNHLY, FYNNEI. This CDR3 has 12 residues. Between the trimmed V and J ends, which lost 6 bases and 9 bases, there was a span of 12 bases.

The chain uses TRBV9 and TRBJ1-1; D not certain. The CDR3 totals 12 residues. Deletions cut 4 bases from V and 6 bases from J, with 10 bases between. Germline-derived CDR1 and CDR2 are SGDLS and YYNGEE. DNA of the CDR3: TGTGCCAGCAGCCCGCCCGCGTCTGAAGCTTTCTTT. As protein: CASSPPASEAFF.

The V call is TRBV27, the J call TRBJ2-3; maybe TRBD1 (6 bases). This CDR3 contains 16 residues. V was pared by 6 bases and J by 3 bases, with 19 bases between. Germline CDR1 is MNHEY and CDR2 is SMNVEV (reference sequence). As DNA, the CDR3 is TGTGCCAGCAGCCCTCGAGCAGGGGAGTGGACAGATACGCAGTATTTT. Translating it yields CASSPRAGEWTDTQYF.

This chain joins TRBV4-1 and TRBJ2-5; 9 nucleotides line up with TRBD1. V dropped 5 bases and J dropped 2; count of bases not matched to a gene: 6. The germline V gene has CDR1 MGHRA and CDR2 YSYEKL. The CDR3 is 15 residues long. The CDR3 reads CASSARDRVQETQYF. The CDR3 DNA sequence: TGCGCCAGCAGCGCTCGGGACAGGGTGCAAGAGACCCAGTACTTC.

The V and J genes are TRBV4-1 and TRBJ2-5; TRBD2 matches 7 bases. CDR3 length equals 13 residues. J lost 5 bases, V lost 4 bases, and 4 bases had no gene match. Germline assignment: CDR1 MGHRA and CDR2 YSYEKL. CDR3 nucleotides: TGCGCCAGCAGCCCTTGGGGAGGGGAGACCCAGTACTTC. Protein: CASSPWGGETQYF.